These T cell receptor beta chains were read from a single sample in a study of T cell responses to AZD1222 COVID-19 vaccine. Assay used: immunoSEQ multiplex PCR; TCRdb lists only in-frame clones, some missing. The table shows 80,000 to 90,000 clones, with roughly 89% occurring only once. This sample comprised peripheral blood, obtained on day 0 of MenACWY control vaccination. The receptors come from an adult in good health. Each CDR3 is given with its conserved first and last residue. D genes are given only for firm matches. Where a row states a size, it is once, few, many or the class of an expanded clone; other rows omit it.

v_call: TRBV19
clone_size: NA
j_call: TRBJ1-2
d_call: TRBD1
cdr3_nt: TGTGCCAGTAGTATTTTGGCAGGGGGTGGCTACACCTTC
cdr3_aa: CASSILAGGGYTF

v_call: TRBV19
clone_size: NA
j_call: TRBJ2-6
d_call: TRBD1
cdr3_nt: TGTGCCAGCGGGACAGGGAGCTCTGGGGCCAACGTCCTGACTTTC
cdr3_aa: CASGTGSSGANVLTF

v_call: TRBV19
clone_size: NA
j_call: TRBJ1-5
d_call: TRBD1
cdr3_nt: TGTGCCAGTAGCCAGACAGGGTTGTGGAGTCAGCCCCAGCATTTT
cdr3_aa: CASSQTGLWSQPQHF

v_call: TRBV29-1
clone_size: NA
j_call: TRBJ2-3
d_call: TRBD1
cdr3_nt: TGCAGCGGGGGGACAGGGTTTGCAGATACGCAGTATTTT
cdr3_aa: CSGGTGFADTQYF

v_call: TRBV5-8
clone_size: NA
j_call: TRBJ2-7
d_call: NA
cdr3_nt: TGTGCCGGGGCGGTTGAGCACGAGCAGTACTTC
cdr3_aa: CAGAVEHEQYF

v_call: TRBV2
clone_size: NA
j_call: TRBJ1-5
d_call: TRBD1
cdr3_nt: TGTGCCAGCAGGAGAGAGACAGGGGTTATCGGGCAGCCCCAGCATTTT
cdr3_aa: CASRRETGVIGQPQHF

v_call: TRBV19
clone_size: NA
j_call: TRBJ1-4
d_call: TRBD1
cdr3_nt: TGTGCCAGTAGTATTCGAGACAGGGATCGGGAAAAACTGTTTTTT
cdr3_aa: CASSIRDRDREKLFF

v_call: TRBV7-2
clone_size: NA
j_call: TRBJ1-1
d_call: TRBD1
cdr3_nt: TGTGCCAGCAGCCTAGACAGGGTCTCTTTGAACACTGAAGCTTTCTTT
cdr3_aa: CASSLDRVSLNTEAFF

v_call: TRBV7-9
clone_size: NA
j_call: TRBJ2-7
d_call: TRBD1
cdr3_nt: TGTGCCAGCAGCAGACAGGGGTACGAGCAGTACTTC
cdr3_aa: CASSRQGYEQYF

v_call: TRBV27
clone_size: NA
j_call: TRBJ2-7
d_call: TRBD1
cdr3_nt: TGTGCCAGCAGTTCCCTGGGACAGGGATCCTACGAGCAGTACTTC
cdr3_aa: CASSSLGQGSYEQYF

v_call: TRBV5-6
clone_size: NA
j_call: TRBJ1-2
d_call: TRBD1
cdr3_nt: TGTGCCAGCAGCCAACCGGGGACAGGGACTAACTATGGCTACACCTTC
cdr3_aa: CASSQPGTGTNYGYTF

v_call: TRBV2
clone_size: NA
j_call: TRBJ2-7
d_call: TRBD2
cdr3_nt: TGTGCCAGCAGTGAAGGCCTAGCGGGCGTCTACGAGCAGTACTTC
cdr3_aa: CASSEGLAGVYEQYF

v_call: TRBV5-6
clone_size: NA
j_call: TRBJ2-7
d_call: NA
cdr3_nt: TGTGCCAGCAGCCTAAACTACGAGCAGTACTTC
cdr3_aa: CASSLNYEQYF

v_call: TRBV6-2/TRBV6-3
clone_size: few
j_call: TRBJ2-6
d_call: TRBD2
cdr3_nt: TGTGCCAGCAGTCCGTTCGGAGCGGGGGGGCCTGGGGCCAACGTCCTGACTTTC
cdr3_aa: CASSPFGAGGPGANVLTF

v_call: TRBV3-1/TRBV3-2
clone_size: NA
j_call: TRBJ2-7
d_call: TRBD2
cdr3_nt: TGTGCCAGCAGCAAGGGGCTGGGAACTAGCGGGAGTGGGGAGCAGTACTTC
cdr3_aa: CASSKGLGTSGSGEQYF

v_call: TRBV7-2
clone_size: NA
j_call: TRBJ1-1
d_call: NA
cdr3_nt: TGTGCCAGCAGCCGCGGGATGGAAGGGAGCACTGAAGCTTTCTTT
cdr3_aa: CASSRGMEGSTEAFF

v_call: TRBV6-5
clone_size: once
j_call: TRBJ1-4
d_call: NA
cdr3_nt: TGTGCCAGCAGTTACTCTTACAGTGAAAAACTGTTTTTT
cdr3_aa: CASSYSYSEKLFF

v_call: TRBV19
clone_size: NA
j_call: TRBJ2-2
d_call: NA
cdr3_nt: TGTGCCAGTAGTATTGCTGGCCCCGGGGAGCTGTTTTTT
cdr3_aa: CASSIAGPGELFF

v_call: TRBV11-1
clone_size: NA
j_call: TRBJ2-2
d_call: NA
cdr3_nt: TGTGCCAGCAGCCAAAATCCAACTAGTTTTGGGGAGCTGTTTTTT
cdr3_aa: CASSQNPTSFGELFF

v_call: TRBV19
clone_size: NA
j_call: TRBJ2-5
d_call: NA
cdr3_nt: TGTGCCAGTGCAGGGGCGGCCCAAGAGACCCAGTACTTC
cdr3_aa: CASAGAAQETQYF

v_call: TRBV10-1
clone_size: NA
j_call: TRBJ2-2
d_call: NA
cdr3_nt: TGCGCCAGCAGTGATACGGGGAACACCGGGGAGCTGTTTTTT
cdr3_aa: CASSDTGNTGELFF

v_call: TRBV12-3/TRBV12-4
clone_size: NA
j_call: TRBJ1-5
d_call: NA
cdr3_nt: TGTGCCAGCAGCCAGGGTAAAGAGCAGCCCCAGCATTTT
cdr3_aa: CASSQGKEQPQHF

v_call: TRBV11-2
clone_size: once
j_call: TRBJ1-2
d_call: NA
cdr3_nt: TGTGCCAGCAGCTTAGACGCGAGTTGGGGCTATGGCTACACCTTC
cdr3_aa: CASSLDASWGYGYTF

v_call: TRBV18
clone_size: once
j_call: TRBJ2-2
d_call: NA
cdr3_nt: TGTGCCAGCTCACCGATGGACAGTTCGGGGGGCGGGGAGCTGTTTTTT
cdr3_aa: CASSPMDSSGGGELFF

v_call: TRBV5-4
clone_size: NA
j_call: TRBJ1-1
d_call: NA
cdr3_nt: TGTGCCAGCAGCTTGGGTGCTGGCGGAGCCAGGTTTGAAGCTTTCTTT
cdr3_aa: CASSLGAGGARFEAFF

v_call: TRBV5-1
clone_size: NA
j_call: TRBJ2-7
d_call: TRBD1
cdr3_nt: TGCGCCAGCAGCGCGGTCTGGGGACAGGGGGCAGGGGAGCAGTACTTC
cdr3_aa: CASSAVWGQGAGEQYF

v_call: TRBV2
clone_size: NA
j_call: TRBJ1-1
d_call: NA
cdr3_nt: TGTGCCAGTACTCTCTGGTCGACGAACACTGAAGCTTTCTTT
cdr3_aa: CASTLWSTNTEAFF

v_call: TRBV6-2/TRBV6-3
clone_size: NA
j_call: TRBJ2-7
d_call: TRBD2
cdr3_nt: TGTGCCAGCAGCCTCAGCGGGGGGTCCTACGAGCAGTACTTC
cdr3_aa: CASSLSGGSYEQYF

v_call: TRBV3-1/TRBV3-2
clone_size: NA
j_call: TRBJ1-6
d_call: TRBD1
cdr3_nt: TGTGCCAGCAGCCAGGACAGGGGAAAAACTTATTTTTCACCCCTCCACTTT
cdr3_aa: CASSQDRGKTYFSPLHF

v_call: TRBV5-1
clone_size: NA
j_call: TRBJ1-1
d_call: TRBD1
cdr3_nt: TGCGCCAGCAGCAGAGCCGGGACAGGGGCCTTGAACACTGAAGCTTTCTTT
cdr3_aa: CASSRAGTGALNTEAFF

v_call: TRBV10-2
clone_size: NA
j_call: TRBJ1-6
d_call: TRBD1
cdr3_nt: TGCGCCAGCAGTGAGGCGGGGAGGACAGGTTCACCCCTCCACTTT
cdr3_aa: CASSEAGRTGSPLHF

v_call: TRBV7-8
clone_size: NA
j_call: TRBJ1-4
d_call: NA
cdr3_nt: TGTGCCAGCAGCTTCGCACAGGGTTCAACTAATGAAAAACTGTTTTTT
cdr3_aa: CASSFAQGSTNEKLFF

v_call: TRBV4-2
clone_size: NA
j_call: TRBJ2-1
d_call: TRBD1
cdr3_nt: TGTGCCAGCAGCCTCAATTGGCCTGGGGGACAGTCCAGTTCCTACAATGAGCAGTTCTTC
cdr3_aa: CASSLNWPGGQSSSYNEQFF

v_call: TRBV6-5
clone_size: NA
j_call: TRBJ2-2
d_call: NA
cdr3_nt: TGTGCCAGCAGTTACAGGGAGCACACCGGGGAGCTGTTTTTT
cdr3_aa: CASSYREHTGELFF

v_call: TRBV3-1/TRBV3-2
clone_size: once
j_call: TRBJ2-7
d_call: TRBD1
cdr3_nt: TGTGCCAGCAGCCAATTGGGACAGGTCTACGAGCAGTACTTC
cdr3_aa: CASSQLGQVYEQYF

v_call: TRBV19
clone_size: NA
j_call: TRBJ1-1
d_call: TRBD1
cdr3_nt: TGTGCCAGCCTCCGACAGGGTGGAATATTGGAAGCTTTCTTT
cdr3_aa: CASLRQGGILEAFF

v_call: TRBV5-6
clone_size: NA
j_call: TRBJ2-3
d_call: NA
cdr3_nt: TGTGCCAGCAGCTTTTCAGGGACAGATACGCAGTATTTT
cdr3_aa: CASSFSGTDTQYF

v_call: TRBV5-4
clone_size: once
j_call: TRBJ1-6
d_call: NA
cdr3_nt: TGTGCCAGCAGCTTGCTGCATTCACCCCTCCACTTT
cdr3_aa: CASSLLHSPLHF